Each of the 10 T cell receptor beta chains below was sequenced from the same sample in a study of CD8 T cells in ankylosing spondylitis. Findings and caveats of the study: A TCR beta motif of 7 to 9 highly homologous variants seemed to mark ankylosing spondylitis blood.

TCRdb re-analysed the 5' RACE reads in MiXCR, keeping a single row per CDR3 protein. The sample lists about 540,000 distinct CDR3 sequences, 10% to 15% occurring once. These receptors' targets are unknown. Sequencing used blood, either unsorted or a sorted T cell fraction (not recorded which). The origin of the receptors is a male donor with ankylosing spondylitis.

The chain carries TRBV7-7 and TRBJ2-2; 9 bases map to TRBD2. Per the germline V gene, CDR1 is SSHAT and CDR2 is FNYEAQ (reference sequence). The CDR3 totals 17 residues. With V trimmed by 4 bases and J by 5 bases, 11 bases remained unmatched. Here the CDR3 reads CASSSQRGLAGTGELFF. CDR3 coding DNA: TGTGCCAGCAGCTCACAGAGGGGGCTAGCGGGGACCGGGGAGCTGTTTTTT.

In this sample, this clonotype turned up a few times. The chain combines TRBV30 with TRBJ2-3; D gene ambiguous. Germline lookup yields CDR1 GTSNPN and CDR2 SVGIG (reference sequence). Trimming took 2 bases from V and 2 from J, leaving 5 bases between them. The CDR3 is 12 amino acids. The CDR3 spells CAWSKVTDTQYF. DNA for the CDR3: TGTGCCTGGAGTAAGGTCACAGATACGCAGTATTTT. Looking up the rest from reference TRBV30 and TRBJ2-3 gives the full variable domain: SQTIHQWPATLVQPVGSPLSLECTVEGTSNPNLYWYRQAAGRGLQLLFYSVGIGQISSEVPQNLSASRPQDRQFILSSKKLLLSDSGFYLCAWSKVTDTQYFGPGTRLTVL.

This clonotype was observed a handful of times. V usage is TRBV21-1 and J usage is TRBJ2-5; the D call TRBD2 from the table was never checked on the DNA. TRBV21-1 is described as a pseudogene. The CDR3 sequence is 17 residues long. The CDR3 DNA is TGTGCCAGCACGTTCAGGGAGGGACTAGCGGCCCAAGAGACCCAGTACTTC. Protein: CASTFREGLAAQETQYF.

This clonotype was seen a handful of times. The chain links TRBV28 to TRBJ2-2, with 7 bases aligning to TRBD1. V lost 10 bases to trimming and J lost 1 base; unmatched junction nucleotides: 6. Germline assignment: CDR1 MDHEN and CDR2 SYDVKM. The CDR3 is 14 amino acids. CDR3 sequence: CATGTDQNTGELFF. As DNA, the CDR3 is TGTGCCACCGGGACAGACCAGAACACCGGGGAGCTGTTTTTT.

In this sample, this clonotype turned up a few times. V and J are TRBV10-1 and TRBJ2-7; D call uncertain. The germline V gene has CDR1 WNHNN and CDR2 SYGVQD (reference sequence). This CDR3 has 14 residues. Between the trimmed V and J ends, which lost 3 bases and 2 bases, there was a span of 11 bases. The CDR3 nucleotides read TGCGCCAGCAGTGAAAGCGAGTCCCCCTACGAGCAGTACTTC. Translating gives CASSESESPYEQYF.

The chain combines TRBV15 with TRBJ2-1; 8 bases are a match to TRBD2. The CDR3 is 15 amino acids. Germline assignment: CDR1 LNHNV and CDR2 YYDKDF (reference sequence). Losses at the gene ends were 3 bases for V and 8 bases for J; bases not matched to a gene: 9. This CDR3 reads CATSSTGGLRDEQFF. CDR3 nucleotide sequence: TGTGCCACCAGCAGTACGGGAGGGCTTCGGGATGAGCAGTTCTTC.

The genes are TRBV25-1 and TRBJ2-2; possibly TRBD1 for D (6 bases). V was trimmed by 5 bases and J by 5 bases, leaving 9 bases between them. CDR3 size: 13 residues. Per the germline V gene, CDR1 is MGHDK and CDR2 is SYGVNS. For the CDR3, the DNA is TGTGCCAGCAGTAAAACAGGGACCGGGGAGCTGTTTTTT. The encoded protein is CASSKTGTGELFF. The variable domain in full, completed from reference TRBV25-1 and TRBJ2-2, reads EADIYQTPRYLVIGTGKKITLECSQTMGHDKMYWYQQDPGMELHLIHYSYGVNSTEKGDLSSESTVSRIRTEHFPLTLESARPSHTSQYLCASSKTGTGELFFGEGSRLTVL.

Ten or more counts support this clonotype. The CDR3 protein is CASSLQREPLHF. The CDR3 DNA reads as TGTGCCAGCAGCCTACAGAGAGAACCCCTCCACTTT. The rearrangement links TRBV7-2 to TRBJ1-6; the D is unclear. V lost 5 bases and J lost 12, with 11 bases in between. CDR3 length: 12 amino acids. CDR1 is SGHTA and CDR2 is FQGNSA in the germline V gene.

CDR3 sequence reads: CASRGDSLEEKLFF. In nucleotides, the CDR3 is TGTGCCAGCAGAGGGGACAGCCTTGAGGAAAAACTGTTTTTT. The chain uses TRBV6-2 or TRBV6-3 and TRBJ1-4; 7 bases are a match to TRBD1. The CDR3 covers 14 residues. Germline CDR1 and CDR2: MNHEY and SVGEGT. The V gene end was trimmed by 6 bases and the J gene end by 8 bases; junction bases not matched to a gene: 9.

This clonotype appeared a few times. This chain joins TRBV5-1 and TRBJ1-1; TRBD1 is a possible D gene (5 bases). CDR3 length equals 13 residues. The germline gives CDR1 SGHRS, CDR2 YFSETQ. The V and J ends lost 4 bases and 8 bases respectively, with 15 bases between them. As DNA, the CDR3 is TGCGCCAGCAGCCCCCCAGGCGGGGGAGAAGCTTTCTTT. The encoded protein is CASSPPGGGEAFF.